Detailed here is one TCR beta chain. This sample was taken from a study of blood T cells in healthy people across ages. Together with a sample-barcoded 5' primer, a J-beta primer mix was included in a second PCR lasting about 6 to 11 cycles. TCRdb independently ran MiXCR on the 5' RACE reads; one entry per CDR3 protein. The sample records approximately 490,000 distinct CDR3 sequences, less than 25% being singletons. The same data also contributed to another study, on T cells of mothers and their children. This second study notes: Slightly higher, non-significant overlap characterized related mother-child pairs relative to unrelated pairs.

Sequencing used blood. This TCR derives from a boy aged 5 to 17 in good health.

The CDR3: CASSQGVQGGNYGYTF. DNA for the CDR3: TGCGCCAGCAGCCAAGGGGTCCAAGGGGGGAACTATGGCTACACCTTC. The chain couples TRBV4-1 to TRBJ1-2; TRBD1 might be the D (6 bases). The CDR3 is 16 amino acids. CDR1 and CDR2 from the germline V gene are MGHRA and YSYEKL. V lost 1 base and J 2 bases, leaving 14 bases between the germline ends.